This T cell receptor beta chain emerged from a study of cytomegalovirus exposure and HLA in healthy donors. The germline CDR1 and CDR2 sequences are SGHDN and FVKESK. The CDR3 spans 12 residues. The V and J ends lost 0 bases and 11 bases, in that order; junction bases with no gene match: 3. The PCR had 60 Vbeta and 13 Jbeta primers. Generated by immunoSEQ multiplex PCR, the TCRdb table keeps only in-frame clones and is missing some. The sample carries 150,000 to 200,000 clones, around 79% recorded once. With regard to this clone: Other nucleotide sequences in the sample specify the same CDR3.

The gene calls are TRBV14 and TRBJ1-1; 7 bases fit TRBD1. This clonotype was sampled from a woman aged 40 to 55 in good health and CMV-seropositive. The sequenced sample was PBMCs. CDR3 DNA sequence: TGTGCCAGCAGCCAAGATCAGGGGGAGGCTTTCTTT. This encodes CASSQDQGEAFF.